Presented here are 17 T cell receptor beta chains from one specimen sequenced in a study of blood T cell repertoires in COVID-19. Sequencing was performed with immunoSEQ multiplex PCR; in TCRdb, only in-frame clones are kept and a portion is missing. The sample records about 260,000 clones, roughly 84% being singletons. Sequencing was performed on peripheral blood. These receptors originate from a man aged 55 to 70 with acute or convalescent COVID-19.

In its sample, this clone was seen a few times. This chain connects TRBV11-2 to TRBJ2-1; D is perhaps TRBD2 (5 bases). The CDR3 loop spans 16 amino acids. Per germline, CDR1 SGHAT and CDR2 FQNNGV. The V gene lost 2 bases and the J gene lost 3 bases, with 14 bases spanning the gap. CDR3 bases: TGTGCCAGCAGCTTAAGAGGGCCACCCAACTACAATGAGCAGTTCTTC. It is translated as CASSLRGPPNYNEQFF. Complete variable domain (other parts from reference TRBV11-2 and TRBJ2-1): EAGVAQSPRYKIIEKRQSVAFWCNPISGHATLYWYQQILGQGPKLLIQFQNNGVVDDSQLPKDRFSAERLKGVDSTLKIQPAKLEDSAVYLCASSLRGPPNYNEQFFGPGTRLTVL.

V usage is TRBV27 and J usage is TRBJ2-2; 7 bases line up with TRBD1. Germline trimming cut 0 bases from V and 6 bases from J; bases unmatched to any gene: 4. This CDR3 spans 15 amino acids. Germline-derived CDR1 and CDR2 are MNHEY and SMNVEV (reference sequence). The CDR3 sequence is CASSLSPTGSGELFF. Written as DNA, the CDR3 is TGTGCCAGCAGTTTATCTCCGACAGGGTCCGGGGAGCTGTTTTTT.

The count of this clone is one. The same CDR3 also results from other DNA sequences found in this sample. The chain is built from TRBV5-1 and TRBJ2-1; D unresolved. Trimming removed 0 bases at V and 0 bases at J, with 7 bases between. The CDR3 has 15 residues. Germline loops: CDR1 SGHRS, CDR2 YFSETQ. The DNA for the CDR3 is TGCGCCAGCAGCTTGGTCGCAGGCTCCTACAATGAGCAGTTCTTC. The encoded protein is CASSLVAGSYNEQFF.

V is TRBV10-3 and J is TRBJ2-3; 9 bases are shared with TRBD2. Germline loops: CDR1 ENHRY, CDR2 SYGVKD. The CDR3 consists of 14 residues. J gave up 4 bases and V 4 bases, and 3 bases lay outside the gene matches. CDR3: CAISVAGAPDTQYF. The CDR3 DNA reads TGTGCCATCAGTGTAGCGGGAGCCCCAGATACGCAGTATTTT.

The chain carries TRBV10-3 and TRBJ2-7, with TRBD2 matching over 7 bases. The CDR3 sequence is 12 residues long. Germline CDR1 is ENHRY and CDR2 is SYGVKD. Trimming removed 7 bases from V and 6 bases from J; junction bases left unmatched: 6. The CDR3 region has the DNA TGTGCCATCACGGGGGGACCGCCCGAGCAGTACTTC. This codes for CAITGGPPEQYF.

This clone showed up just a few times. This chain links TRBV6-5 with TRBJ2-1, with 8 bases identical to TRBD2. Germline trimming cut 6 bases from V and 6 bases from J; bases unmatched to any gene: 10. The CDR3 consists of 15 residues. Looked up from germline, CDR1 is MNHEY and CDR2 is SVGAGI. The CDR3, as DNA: TGTGCCAGCAGCATAGCGGGACGAAGTAGCAATGAGCAGTTCTTC. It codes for CASSIAGRSSNEQFF.

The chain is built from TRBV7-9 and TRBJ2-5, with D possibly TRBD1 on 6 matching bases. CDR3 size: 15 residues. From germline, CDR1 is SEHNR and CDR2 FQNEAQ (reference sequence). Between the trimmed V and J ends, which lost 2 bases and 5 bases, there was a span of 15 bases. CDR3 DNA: TGTGCCAGCAGCTTAACGACAGGCTATGGCGAGACCCAGTACTTC. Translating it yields CASSLTTGYGETQYF.

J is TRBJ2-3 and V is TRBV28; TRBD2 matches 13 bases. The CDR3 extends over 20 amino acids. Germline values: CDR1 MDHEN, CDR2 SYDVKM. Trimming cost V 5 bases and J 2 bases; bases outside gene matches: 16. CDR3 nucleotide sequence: TGTGCCAGCAGTACCACTAGCGGGAGGGCCCAATCAAAGTACACAGATACGCAGTATTTT. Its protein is CASSTTSGRAQSKYTDTQYF.

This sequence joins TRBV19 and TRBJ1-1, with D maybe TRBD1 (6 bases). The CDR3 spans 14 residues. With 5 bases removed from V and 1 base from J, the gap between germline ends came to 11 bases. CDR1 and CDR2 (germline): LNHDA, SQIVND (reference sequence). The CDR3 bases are TGTGCCAGTAGTGTTAACAGGGCGAACACTGAAGCTTTCTTT. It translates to CASSVNRANTEAFF.

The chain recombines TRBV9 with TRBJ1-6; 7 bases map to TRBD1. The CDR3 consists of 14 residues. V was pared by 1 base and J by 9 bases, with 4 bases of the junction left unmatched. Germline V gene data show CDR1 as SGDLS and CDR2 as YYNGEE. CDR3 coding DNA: TGTGCCAGCAGCGTACAGGGGGATGGTTCACCCCTCCACTTT. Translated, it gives CASSVQGDGSPLHF.

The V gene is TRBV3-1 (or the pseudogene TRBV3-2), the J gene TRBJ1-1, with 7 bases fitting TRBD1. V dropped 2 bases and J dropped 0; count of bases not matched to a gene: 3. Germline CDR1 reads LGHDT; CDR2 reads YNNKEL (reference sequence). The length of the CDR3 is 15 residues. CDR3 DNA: TGTGCCAGCAGCCAATATGACAGGGTGAACACTGAAGCTTTCTTT. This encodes CASSQYDRVNTEAFF.

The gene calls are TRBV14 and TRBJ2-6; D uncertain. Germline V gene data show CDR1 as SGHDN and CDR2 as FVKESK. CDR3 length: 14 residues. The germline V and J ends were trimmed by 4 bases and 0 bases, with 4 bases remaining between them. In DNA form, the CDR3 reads TGTGCCAGCAGCCGAGGCTCTGGGGCCAACGTCCTGACTTTC. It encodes CASSRGSGANVLTF.

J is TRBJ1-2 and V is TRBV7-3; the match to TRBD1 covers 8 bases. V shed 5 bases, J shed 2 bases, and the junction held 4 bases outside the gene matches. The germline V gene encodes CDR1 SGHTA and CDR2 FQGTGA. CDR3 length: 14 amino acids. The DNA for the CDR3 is TGTGCCAGCAGCCCCCGGACAGGGAACTATGGCTACACCTTC. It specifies CASSPRTGNYGYTF.

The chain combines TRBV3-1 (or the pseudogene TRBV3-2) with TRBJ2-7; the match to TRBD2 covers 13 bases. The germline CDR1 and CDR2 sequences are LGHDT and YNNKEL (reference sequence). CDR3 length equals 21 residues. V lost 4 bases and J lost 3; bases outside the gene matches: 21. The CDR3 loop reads CASSPGTSGILFRTALYEQYF. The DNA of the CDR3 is TGTGCCAGCAGCCCCGGGACTAGCGGGATTTTATTTCGAACCGCACTCTACGAGCAGTACTTC.

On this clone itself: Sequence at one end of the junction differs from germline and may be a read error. The CDR3: CASSEDTSSSYEQYF. CDR3 sequence (DNA): TGCGCCAGCAGCGAAGATACTAGCAGCTCCTACGAGCAGTACTTC. The V call is TRBV4-1, the J call TRBJ2-7; maybe TRBD2 (6 bases). The CDR3 runs to 15 residues. Germline CDR1 MGHRA, CDR2 YSYEKL.

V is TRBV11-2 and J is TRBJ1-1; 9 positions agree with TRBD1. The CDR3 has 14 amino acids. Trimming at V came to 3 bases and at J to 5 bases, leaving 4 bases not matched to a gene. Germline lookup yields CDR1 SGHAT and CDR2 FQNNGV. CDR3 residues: CASSFTTGGTEAFF. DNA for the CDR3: TGTGCCAGCAGCTTCACGACAGGGGGGACTGAAGCTTTCTTT.

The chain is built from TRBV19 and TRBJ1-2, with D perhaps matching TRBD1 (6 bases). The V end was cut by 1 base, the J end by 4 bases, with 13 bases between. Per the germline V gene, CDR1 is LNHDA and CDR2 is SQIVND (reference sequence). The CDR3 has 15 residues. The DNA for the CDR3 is TGTGCCAGTAGTATAGCCGTACAGGGATTCTATGGCTACACCTTC. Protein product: CASSIAVQGFYGYTF.